The 27 T cell receptor beta chains below all came from one sample that was sequenced in a study of blood T cell repertoires in COVID-19. Here immunoSEQ multiplex PCR was the method, and the copy in TCRdb shows in-frame clones only, minus some. The sample comprises 120,000 to 150,000 clones, 70% to 90% of which are singletons, and around 8% rests with the top ten. Sample: peripheral blood. These receptors were obtained from a woman in her sixties with COVID-19, enrolled during active disease.

The chain uses TRBV28 and TRBJ1-2, with 8 bases matching TRBD1. CDR1 is MDHEN and CDR2 is SYDVKM in the germline V gene. V gave up 5 bases and J gave up 5 bases; unmatched junction bases: 7. The CDR3 runs to 14 residues. CDR3 nucleotides: TGTGCCAGCAGTGAGGACGACAGGGGTTATGGCTACACCTTC. It translates to CASSEDDRGYGYTF.

This chain connects TRBV7-9 to TRBJ2-7, with 11 bases identical to TRBD2. CDR1 is SEHNR and CDR2 is FQNEAQ in the germline V gene (reference sequence). Trimming cost V 5 bases and J 4 bases; bases outside gene matches: 7. CDR3 size: 15 residues. CDR3 nucleotides: TGTGCCAGCAGCCATAAGACTAGCGGGGAGTACGAGCAGTACTTC. Translation gives CASSHKTSGEYEQYF.

Concerning this clone: The germline gene is not matched at one end of the junction; a read error may be the cause. This rearrangement joins TRBV7-7 to TRBJ2-2; D perhaps matches TRBD1 (5 bases). The CDR3 length is 15 residues. The germline gives CDR1 SSHAT, CDR2 FNYEAQ (reference sequence). CDR3 amino acids: CASSPQAGSTGELFF. The CDR3 nucleotides are TGTGCTAGCAGCCCACAGGCCGGTAGCACCGGGGAGCTGTTTTTT.

This sequence joins TRBV10-3 and TRBJ2-2, with 12 bases that match TRBD2. With 6 bases clipped from V and 1 base from J, the junction kept 3 bases outside the gene matches. The length of the CDR3 is 16 residues. The V gene's germline CDR1 is ENHRY and CDR2 SYGVKD. CDR3 sequence reads: CAISRGLAGNTGELFF. The CDR3 nucleotides read TGTGCCATCAGCCGGGGACTAGCGGGGAACACCGGGGAGCTGTTTTTT.

The V call is TRBV4-3, the J call TRBJ1-3, with D hard to call. Germline values: CDR1 LGHNA, CDR2 YSLEER. V was shortened by 0 bases and J by 0 bases, with 12 bases between the two germline ends. The CDR3 extends over 17 amino acids. The CDR3 here is CASSQDRQQHSGNTIYF. As DNA, the CDR3 is TGCGCCAGCAGCCAAGATCGACAACAGCACTCTGGAAACACCATATATTTT.

This clone appeared a few times. The J gene is TRBJ1-5, the V gene TRBV5-1; 8 positions agree with TRBD1. J lost 2 bases, V lost 5 bases, and 6 bases had no gene match. This CDR3 contains 15 residues. The germline V gene has CDR1 SGHRS and CDR2 YFSETQ. CDR3 residues: CASRTGTGGNQPQHF. The CDR3 DNA sequence: TGCGCCAGCAGAACCGGGACAGGAGGCAATCAGCCCCAGCATTTT.

J is TRBJ1-3 and V is TRBV5-1; D unresolved. CDR1 and CDR2 from the germline V gene are SGHRS and YFSETQ. Trimming stripped 0 bases from V and 3 bases from J, with 10 bases between. The CDR3 consists of 15 residues. CDR3: CASSLDPGGGNTIYF. The CDR3 bases are TGCGCCAGCAGCTTGGATCCGGGTGGTGGAAACACCATATATTTT.

The chain couples TRBV6-1 to TRBJ2-1; 9 positions agree with TRBD2. This CDR3 spans 15 amino acids. In germline, CDR1 is MNHNS, CDR2 SASEGT. V shed 3 bases, J shed 7 bases, and the junction held 7 bases outside the gene matches. In DNA form, the CDR3 reads TGTGCCAGCAGTGACCTAGCGGGGCCGGGTAATGAGCAGTTCTTC. The encoded protein is CASSDLAGPGNEQFF.

The rearrangement links TRBV3-1 (or the pseudogene TRBV3-2) to TRBJ1-1; 8 positions match TRBD1. The CDR3 consists of 20 residues. V was pared by 0 bases and J by 1 base, with 16 bases of the junction left unmatched. From germline, CDR1 is LGHDT and CDR2 YNNKEL (reference sequence). CDR3 coding DNA: TGTGCCAGCAGCCAAGATCTGGGACAGGTCGGGTATAAGACGAACACTGAAGCTTTCTTT. This sequence encodes CASSQDLGQVGYKTNTEAFF.

The chain joins TRBV5-6 to TRBJ1-2, with 8 positions matching TRBD1. The CDR3 extends over 17 amino acids. The ends lost 5 bases at V and 4 bases at J; junction bases unmatched: 16. Germline CDR1 SGHDT, CDR2 YYEEEE. CDR3 in DNA: TGTGCCAGCAGTTACTCAGGACAGGGTGGAGGTCTCTATGGCTACACCTTC. Its translation is CASSYSGQGGGLYGYTF.

The chain combines TRBV13 with TRBJ1-2, with no clear D. The germline CDR1 and CDR2 sequences are PRHDT and FYEKMQ (reference sequence). CDR3 length equals 13 residues. The V gene lost 5 bases and the J gene lost 8 bases, with 15 bases spanning the gap. The CDR3 reads CASSPAGTRGYTF. CDR3 nucleotides: TGTGCCAGCAGCCCGGCGGGAACGAGAGGCTACACCTTC.

The chain recombines TRBV24-1 with TRBJ2-1, with 9 bases identical to TRBD1. V was clipped by 7 bases and J by 6 bases; unmatched bases: 6. Germline V gives CDR1 KGHDR, CDR2 SFDVKD. The CDR3 covers 14 residues. The CDR3 loop reads CATSPRDRVNEQFF. The CDR3 region has the DNA TGTGCCACCAGCCCCCGGGACAGGGTCAATGAGCAGTTCTTC.

V gene TRBV5-1 combines with J gene TRBJ1-1, with 8 bases matching TRBD1. Germline CDR1 SGHRS, CDR2 YFSETQ. This CDR3 spans 15 amino acids. The V segment lost 4 bases and the J segment 4 bases; nucleotides outside the gene matches: 9. DNA for the CDR3: TGCGCCAGCAGCCCTAGACAGGGGATGAGCACTGAAGCTTTCTTT. Translated, it gives CASSPRQGMSTEAFF.

The J gene is TRBJ2-3, the V gene TRBV4-3; the match to TRBD1 covers 10 bases. With 0 bases clipped from V and 7 bases from J, the junction kept 10 bases outside the gene matches. Germline V lookup: CDR1 LGHNA, CDR2 YSLEER. The CDR3 loop spans 17 amino acids. Here the CDR3 DNA reads TGCGCCAGCAGCCAAGATCTTACGACAGGGGGCGCAAATACGCAGTATTTT. Protein: CASSQDLTTGGANTQYF.

V is TRBV4-1 and J is TRBJ1-2, with unresolved D. This CDR3 spans 16 amino acids. V was shortened by 0 bases and J by 3 bases, with 14 bases between the two germline ends. In germline, CDR1 is MGHRA, CDR2 YSYEKL. The CDR3 loop is CASSQEAGERYYGYTF. DNA of the CDR3: TGCGCCAGCAGCCAAGAAGCCGGGGAGAGGTACTATGGCTACACCTTC.

This clone was seen once. This chain joins TRBV7-3 and TRBJ2-3, with 7 bases matching TRBD2. Per the germline V gene, CDR1 is SGHTA and CDR2 is FQGTGA. Trimming cost V 4 bases and J 0 bases; bases outside gene matches: 7. The CDR3 is 16 amino acids. The CDR3: CASSSGLGPSTDTQYF. In nucleotides, the CDR3 is TGTGCCAGCAGCTCAGGACTAGGTCCTAGCACAGATACGCAGTATTTT.

The chain recombines TRBV5-1 with TRBJ2-7; TRBD2 matches at 10 bases. The CDR3 runs to 14 residues. Looked up from germline, CDR1 is SGHRS and CDR2 is YFSETQ. With V trimmed by 9 bases and J by 5 bases, 11 bases remained unmatched. The CDR3 region has the DNA TGCGCCATTCCCGGGACTAGCGTTTTCCACGAGCAGTACTTC. It encodes CAIPGTSVFHEQYF.

The chain uses TRBV19 and TRBJ1-2; 7 nucleotides match TRBD1. J gave up 2 bases and V 5 bases, and 11 bases lay outside the gene matches. CDR1 is LNHDA and CDR2 is SQIVND in the germline V gene (reference sequence). The CDR3 sequence is 16 residues long. CDR3 protein: CASSSRGTEENYGYTF. CDR3 nucleotides: TGTGCCAGTAGTTCCCGGGGGACAGAGGAAAACTATGGCTACACCTTC.

V and J are TRBV19 and TRBJ2-7; 11 bases fit TRBD1. The CDR3 loop spans 14 amino acids. V shed 5 bases and J 4 bases; nucleotides not matched to a gene: 4. Germline V gene sequence: CDR1 LNHDA, CDR2 SQIVND (reference sequence). CDR3 nucleotides: TGTGCCAGTAGTTTGGGACAGGGGGTATACGAGCAGTACTTC. Protein: CASSLGQGVYEQYF.

The chain combines TRBV6-6 with TRBJ2-4; maybe TRBD1 (6 bases). The germline CDR1 and CDR2 sequences are MNHNY and SVGAGI (reference sequence). Trimming pared 5 bases from V and 0 bases from J, leaving 11 bases between. The CDR3 runs 15 residues. CDR3 coding DNA: TGTGCCAGCAGTGCACAGGGATTAGCCAAAAACATTCAGTACTTC. As protein: CASSAQGLAKNIQYF.

The chain joins TRBV5-1 to TRBJ2-2, with TRBD2 matching over 8 bases. CDR1 is SGHRS, CDR2 YFSETQ, per germline. Trimming cost V 9 bases and J 5 bases; bases outside gene matches: 3. This CDR3 spans 12 amino acids. The CDR3 sequence: CATREGTGELFF. The CDR3 nucleotides are TGCGCCACCCGGGAGGGGACCGGGGAGCTGTTTTTT.

The rearrangement joins TRBV4-1 to TRBJ1-1, with TRBD1 matching over 10 bases. The ends lost 0 bases at V and 1 base at J; junction bases unmatched: 11. The germline gives CDR1 MGHRA, CDR2 YSYEKL. The length of the CDR3 is 19 residues. The CDR3 sequence: CASSQERGGQGGPNTEAFF. Here the CDR3 DNA reads TGCGCCAGCAGCCAAGAGAGGGGAGGACAGGGGGGACCGAACACTGAAGCTTTCTTT.

V gene TRBV14 combines with J gene TRBJ1-1; D may be TRBD1 (6 bases). Deletions cut 1 base from V and 0 bases from J, with 9 bases between. The germline gives CDR1 SGHDN, CDR2 FVKESK. CDR3 size: 15 residues. The CDR3 coding sequence is TGTGCCAGCAGCCAAGTCAAGGGGGTGAACACTGAAGCTTTCTTT. Protein sequence: CASSQVKGVNTEAFF.

The chain is built from TRBV5-6 and TRBJ2-3; unclear D gene. The CDR3 runs 13 residues. Trimming pared 5 bases from V and 2 bases from J, leaving 9 bases between. Germline values: CDR1 SGHDT, CDR2 YYEEEE. CDR3 in amino acids: CASRSVVTDTQYF. The CDR3 DNA follows: TGTGCCAGCAGGTCAGTCGTCACAGATACGCAGTATTTT.

The chain is built from TRBV4-1 and TRBJ2-7, with D tentatively TRBD1 (6 bases). This CDR3 has 15 amino acids. V was cut by 4 bases and J by 0 bases, with 13 bases left in between. Germline loops: CDR1 MGHRA, CDR2 YSYEKL. The CDR3 nucleotides are TGCGCCAGCAGCCCAGACCGGGACACCTCCTACGAGCAGTACTTC. Translated: CASSPDRDTSYEQYF.

The chain recombines TRBV7-9 with TRBJ2-2, with 8 nucleotides matching TRBD2. This CDR3 contains 16 residues. J lost 12 bases, V lost 8 bases, and 20 bases had no gene match. The germline gives CDR1 SEHNR, CDR2 FQNEAQ (reference sequence). DNA for the CDR3: TGTGCCAGCGCCCCTTCTCGTGTCGGGGGGGCTAGGAAGCTGTTTTTT. This sequence encodes CASAPSRVGGARKLFF.

The genes are TRBV7-8 and TRBJ2-5, with a weak D call TRBD2 (6 bases). The CDR3 covers 15 residues. The germline V gene encodes CDR1 SGHVS and CDR2 FQNEAQ. V lost 0 bases and J lost 7, with 15 bases in between. The CDR3: CASSLAGGAEGTQYF. The CDR3 nucleotides are TGTGCCAGCAGCTTAGCGGGCGGGGCCGAGGGGACCCAGTACTTC.